This is a list of T cell receptor beta chains from one sample in a study of monozygotic twins with inflammatory bowel disease. TCRdb reworked the 5' RACE reads into one entry per CDR3 protein, no DNA. The sample yields 120,000 to 150,000 distinct CDR3 sequences, of which the top ten take up less than 3%. Sequenced input: blood. Receptor source: a human donor with ulcerative colitis or Crohn's disease, or a healthy co-twin of an affected twin (not recorded which). Both conserved end residues are part of each CDR3. Fields, in order: J gene, CDR3 length, clone size, V gene, CDR3 protein. Size is omitted from some rows. Given values are once, few, many or a class for expanded clones.

j_gene: TRBJ2-1
len: 16
abundance: -
v_gene: TRBV24-1
CDR3aa: CATSDYTGGAYNEQFF

j_gene: TRBJ2-1
len: 17
abundance: -
v_gene: TRBV11-2
CDR3aa: CASSLQPVSIIYNEQFF

j_gene: TRBJ1-1
len: 14
abundance: -
v_gene: TRBV6-2/TRBV6-3
CDR3aa: CASSLRTWNTEAFF

j_gene: TRBJ2-1
len: 15
abundance: -
v_gene: TRBV18
CDR3aa: CASSLTGRGNNEQFF

j_gene: TRBJ1-5
len: 15
abundance: -
v_gene: TRBV10-3
CDR3aa: CAISEDRVRNQPQHF

j_gene: TRBJ1-1
len: 16
abundance: -
v_gene: TRBV5-1
CDR3aa: CASSLGQTIPNTEAFF

j_gene: TRBJ1-2
len: 13
abundance: -
v_gene: TRBV5-5
CDR3aa: CASSLADFYGYTF

j_gene: TRBJ2-1
len: 14
abundance: -
v_gene: TRBV7-3
CDR3aa: CASSLIPNTPEQFF

j_gene: TRBJ1-4
len: 16
abundance: -
v_gene: TRBV7-2
CDR3aa: CASSWANGYDNEKLFF

j_gene: TRBJ1-2
len: 11
abundance: -
v_gene: TRBV3-1
CDR3aa: CASSQAEGLTF

j_gene: TRBJ1-2
len: 16
abundance: -
v_gene: TRBV5-1
CDR3aa: CASSLGTPFSTYGYTF

j_gene: TRBJ2-1
len: 16
abundance: -
v_gene: TRBV19
CDR3aa: CASTYLVPPFKGEQFF

j_gene: TRBJ2-3
len: 14
abundance: -
v_gene: TRBV24-1
CDR3aa: CATAGTGSTDTQYF

j_gene: TRBJ1-2
len: 15
abundance: -
v_gene: TRBV18
CDR3aa: CASSPKTQGRHGYTF

j_gene: TRBJ1-2
len: 13
abundance: -
v_gene: TRBV5-1
CDR3aa: CASSFGANYGYTF

j_gene: TRBJ2-1
len: 16
abundance: -
v_gene: TRBV9
CDR3aa: CASSVDDITGINEQFF

j_gene: TRBJ2-1
len: 17
abundance: -
v_gene: TRBV28
CDR3aa: CASSSITTGTPYNEQFF

j_gene: TRBJ2-1
len: 13
abundance: -
v_gene: TRBV10-3
CDR3aa: CAISDRGGSELFF

j_gene: TRBJ2-5
len: 15
abundance: -
v_gene: TRBV7-2
CDR3aa: CASSRGTSGGGTQYF

j_gene: TRBJ2-3
len: 11
abundance: medium-sized
v_gene: TRBV10-3
CDR3aa: CAISTGDTQYF

j_gene: TRBJ2-1
len: 15
abundance: -
v_gene: TRBV20-1
CDR3aa: CSAYPSESPSLEQFF

j_gene: TRBJ2-7
len: 15
abundance: -
v_gene: TRBV12-3/TRBV12-4
CDR3aa: CASSLKGQKGTEQYF

j_gene: TRBJ1-2
len: 15
abundance: -
v_gene: TRBV4-1
CDR3aa: CASSQDRISSYGYTF

j_gene: TRBJ2-3
len: 16
abundance: -
v_gene: TRBV25-1
CDR3aa: CASSEFRDISTDTQYF

j_gene: TRBJ1-1
len: 15
abundance: -
v_gene: TRBV5-1
CDR3aa: CASSRWTAPNTEAFF

j_gene: TRBJ1-2
len: 17
abundance: -
v_gene: TRBV3-1
CDR3aa: CASSQFNIGGIVRGYTF

j_gene: TRBJ1-5
len: 16
abundance: -
v_gene: TRBV4-3
CDR3aa: CASSQDRGNSNQPQHF

j_gene: TRBJ2-7
len: 14
abundance: -
v_gene: TRBV7-3
CDR3aa: CASSLRGRTYEQYF

j_gene: TRBJ2-1
len: 20
abundance: -
v_gene: TRBV5-1
CDR3aa: CASSFFLGLAGVGSVNEQFF

j_gene: TRBJ1-2
len: 12
abundance: -
v_gene: TRBV5-1
CDR3aa: CASSSENYGYTF

j_gene: TRBJ1-4
len: 15
abundance: -
v_gene: TRBV6-5
CDR3aa: CASKTGLGVAEKLFF

j_gene: TRBJ1-5
len: 14
abundance: -
v_gene: TRBV5-1
CDR3aa: CANSGSLSDQPQHF

j_gene: TRBJ2-2
len: 15
abundance: -
v_gene: TRBV20-1
CDR3aa: CSAAGGQLNTGELFF

j_gene: TRBJ1-6
len: 18
abundance: -
v_gene: TRBV5-1
CDR3aa: CASREGTGLRSYNSPLHF

j_gene: TRBJ2-7
len: 15
abundance: -
v_gene: TRBV6-2/TRBV6-3
CDR3aa: CASRSRTGGTYEQYF

j_gene: TRBJ2-3
len: 15
abundance: -
v_gene: TRBV7-2
CDR3aa: CASSLMGGDTDTQYF

j_gene: TRBJ1-5
len: 16
abundance: -
v_gene: TRBV20-1
CDR3aa: CSARRTSGAPDQPQHF

j_gene: TRBJ2-5
len: 18
abundance: -
v_gene: TRBV5-1
CDR3aa: CASSRSPQGTALQETQYF

j_gene: TRBJ2-3
len: 16
abundance: -
v_gene: TRBV7-2
CDR3aa: CASSLVGTYGTDTQYF

j_gene: TRBJ2-1
len: 14
abundance: -
v_gene: TRBV5-1
CDR3aa: CASTLNGQGNEQFF

j_gene: TRBJ2-1
len: 14
abundance: -
v_gene: TRBV5-6
CDR3aa: CASSFFSSYNEQFF